This entry describes one T cell receptor beta chain. Germline V gives CDR1 GTSNPN, CDR2 SVGIG (reference sequence). V dropped 0 bases and J dropped 5 bases, with 13 bases sitting between them. There are 14 residues in the CDR3. The data were produced by immunoSEQ multiplex PCR, yet TCRdb's version contains in-frame clones alone and is incomplete. Of roughly 41,000 clones in the sample, 90% to 95% were seen once. The sample comes from a study of OX40 agonist ivuxolimab in advanced cancers. This TCR derives from an adult with an advanced solid tumor such as melanoma, head and neck, liver or kidney cancer. The chain recombines TRBV30 with TRBJ1-1; D remains unclear. The sequencing here drew on CD4+ or CD8+ T cells sorted from blood, taken in a trial of the OX40 agonist ivuxolimab. CDR3 nucleotides: TGTGCCTGGAGTGTACGTGCAGGCAGGACTGAAGCTTTCTTT. Its protein product is CAWSVRAGRTEAFF.